Described below is a single T cell receptor beta chain sequence and its context. The data belong to a study of tumor-infiltrating lymphocytes in localized non-small cell lung cancer. The CDR3 has 13 residues. The V gene lost 1 base and the J gene lost 14 bases, with 16 bases spanning the gap. Germline CDR1 and CDR2: PRHDT and FYEKMQ (reference sequence). Generated by immunoSEQ multiplex PCR, the TCRdb table keeps only in-frame clones and is missing some. The sample contains 2,700 or so clones, just over 70% of which appear only once. This clonotype was obtained from a human donor with non-small cell lung cancer. The specimen sequenced was uninvolved lung tissue not adjacent to the tumor. V usage is TRBV13 and J usage is TRBJ2-3; D is unresolved. CDR3 sequence reads: CASSLASGVESYF. Written as DNA, the CDR3 is TGTGCCAGCAGCTTAGCTTCTGGGGTAGAGTCGTATTTT.